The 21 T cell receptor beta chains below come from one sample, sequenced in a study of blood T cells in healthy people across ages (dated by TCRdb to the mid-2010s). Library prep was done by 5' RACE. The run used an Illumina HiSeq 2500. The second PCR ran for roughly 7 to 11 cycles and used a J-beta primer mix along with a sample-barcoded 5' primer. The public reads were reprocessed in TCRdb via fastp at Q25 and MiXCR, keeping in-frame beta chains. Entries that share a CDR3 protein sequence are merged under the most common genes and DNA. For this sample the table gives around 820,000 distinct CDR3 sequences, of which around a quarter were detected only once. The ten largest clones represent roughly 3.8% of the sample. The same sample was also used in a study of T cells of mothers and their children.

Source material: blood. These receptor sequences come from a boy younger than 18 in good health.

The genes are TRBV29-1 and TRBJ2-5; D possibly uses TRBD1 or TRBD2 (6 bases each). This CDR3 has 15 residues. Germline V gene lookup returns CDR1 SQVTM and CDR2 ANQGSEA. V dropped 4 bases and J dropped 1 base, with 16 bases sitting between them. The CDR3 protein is CSVVGGWGPQETQYF. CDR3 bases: TGCAGCGTTGTTGGGGGGTGGGGGCCCCAAGAGACCCAGTACTTC.

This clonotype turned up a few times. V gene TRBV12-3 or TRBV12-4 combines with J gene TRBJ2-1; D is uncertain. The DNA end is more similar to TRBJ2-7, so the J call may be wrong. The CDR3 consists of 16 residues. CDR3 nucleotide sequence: TGTGCCAGCAGTTCCCCACCCGACTTAGGCTCCTACGAGCAGTACTTC. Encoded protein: CASSSPPDLGSYEQYF.

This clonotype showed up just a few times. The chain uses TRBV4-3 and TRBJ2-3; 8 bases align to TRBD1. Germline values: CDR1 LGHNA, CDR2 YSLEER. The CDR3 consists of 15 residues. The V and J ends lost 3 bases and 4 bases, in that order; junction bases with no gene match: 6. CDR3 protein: CASSHDRGTPDTQYF. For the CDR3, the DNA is TGCGCCAGCAGCCATGACAGGGGAACACCAGATACGCAGTATTTT.

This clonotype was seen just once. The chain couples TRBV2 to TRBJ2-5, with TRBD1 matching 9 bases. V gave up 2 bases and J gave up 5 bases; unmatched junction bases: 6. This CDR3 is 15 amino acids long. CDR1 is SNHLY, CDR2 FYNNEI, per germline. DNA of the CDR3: TGTGCCAGCAGTGAAACAGGGACAGGGACGGAGACCCAGTACTTC. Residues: CASSETGTGTETQYF.

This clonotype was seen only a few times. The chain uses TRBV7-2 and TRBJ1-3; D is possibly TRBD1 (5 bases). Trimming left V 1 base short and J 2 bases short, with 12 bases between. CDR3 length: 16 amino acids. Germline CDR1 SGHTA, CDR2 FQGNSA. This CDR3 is CASSLGPRAAGNTIYF. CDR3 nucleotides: TGTGCCAGCAGCTTAGGCCCCAGGGCAGCTGGAAACACCATATATTTT.

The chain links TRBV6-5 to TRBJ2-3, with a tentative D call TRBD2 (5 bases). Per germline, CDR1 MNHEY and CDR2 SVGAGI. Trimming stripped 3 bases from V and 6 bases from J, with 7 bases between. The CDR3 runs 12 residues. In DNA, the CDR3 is TGTGCCAGCAGTTATGAGGGTGATACGCAGTATTTT. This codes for CASSYEGDTQYF.

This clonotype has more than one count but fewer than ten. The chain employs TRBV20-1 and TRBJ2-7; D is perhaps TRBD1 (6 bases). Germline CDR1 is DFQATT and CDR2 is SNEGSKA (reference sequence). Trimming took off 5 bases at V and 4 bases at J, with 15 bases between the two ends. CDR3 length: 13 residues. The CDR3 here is CSAGPTGSYEQYF. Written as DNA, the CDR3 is TGCAGTGCTGGCCCGACAGGATCGTACGAGCAGTACTTC.

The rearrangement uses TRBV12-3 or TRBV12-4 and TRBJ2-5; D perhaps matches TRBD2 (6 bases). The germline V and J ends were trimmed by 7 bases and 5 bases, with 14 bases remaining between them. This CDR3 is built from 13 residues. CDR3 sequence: CASTSEGWETQYF. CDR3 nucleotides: TGTGCCAGCACCTCGGAGGGTTGGGAGACCCAGTACTTC.

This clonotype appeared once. CDR3 residues: CASSLVVSGGLADTQYF. DNA for the CDR3: TGTGCCAGCAGTTTAGTGGTTAGCGGGGGGCTCGCAGATACGCAGTATTTT. The chain combines TRBV12-3 or TRBV12-4 with TRBJ2-3; 10 nucleotides agree with TRBD2. V lost 1 base to trimming and J lost 4 bases; unmatched junction nucleotides: 8. This CDR3 comprises 17 residues.

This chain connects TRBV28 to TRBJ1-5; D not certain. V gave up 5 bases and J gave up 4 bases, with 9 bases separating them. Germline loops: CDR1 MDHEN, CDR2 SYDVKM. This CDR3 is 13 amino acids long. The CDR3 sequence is CASSGLRNQPQHF. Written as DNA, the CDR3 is TGTGCCAGCAGTGGCCTTCGGAATCAGCCCCAGCATTTT.

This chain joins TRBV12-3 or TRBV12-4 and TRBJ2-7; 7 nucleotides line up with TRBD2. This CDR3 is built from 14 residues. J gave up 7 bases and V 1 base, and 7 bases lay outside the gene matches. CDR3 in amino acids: CASSLGVGGWEQYF. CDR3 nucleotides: TGTGCCAGCAGTTTAGGGGTCGGGGGGTGGGAGCAGTACTTC.

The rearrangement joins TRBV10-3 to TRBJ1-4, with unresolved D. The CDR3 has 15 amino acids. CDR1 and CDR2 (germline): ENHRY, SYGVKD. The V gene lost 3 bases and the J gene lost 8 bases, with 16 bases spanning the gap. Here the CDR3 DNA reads TGTGCCATCAGTGATGGAGGGCAGAGGCCAGAAAAACTGTTTTTT. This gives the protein CAISDGGQRPEKLFF.

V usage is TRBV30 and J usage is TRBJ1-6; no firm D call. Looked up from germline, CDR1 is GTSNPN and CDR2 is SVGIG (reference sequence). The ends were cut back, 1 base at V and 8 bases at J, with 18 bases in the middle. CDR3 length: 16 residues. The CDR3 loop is CAWSAKPTLGHSPLHF. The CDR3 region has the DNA TGTGCCTGGAGTGCCAAGCCGACGTTGGGTCATTCACCCCTCCACTTT. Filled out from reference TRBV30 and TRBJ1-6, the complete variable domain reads SQTIHQWPATLVQPVGSPLSLECTVEGTSNPNLYWYRQAAGRGLQLLFYSVGIGQISSEVPQNLSASRPQDRQFILSSKKLLLSDSGFYLCAWSAKPTLGHSPLHFGNGTRLTVT.

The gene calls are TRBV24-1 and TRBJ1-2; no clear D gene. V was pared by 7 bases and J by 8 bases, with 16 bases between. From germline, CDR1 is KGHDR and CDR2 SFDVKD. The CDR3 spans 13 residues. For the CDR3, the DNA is TGTGCCACCAGAGGATCCACCCTACGGGGCTACACCTTC. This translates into CATRGSTLRGYTF.

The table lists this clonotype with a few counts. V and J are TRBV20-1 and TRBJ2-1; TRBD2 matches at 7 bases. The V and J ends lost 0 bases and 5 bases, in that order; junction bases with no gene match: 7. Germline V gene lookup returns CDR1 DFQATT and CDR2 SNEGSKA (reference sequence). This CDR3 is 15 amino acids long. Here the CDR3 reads CSARETAGAHNEQFF. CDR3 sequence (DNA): TGCAGTGCTAGAGAAACGGCGGGAGCGCACAATGAGCAGTTCTTC.

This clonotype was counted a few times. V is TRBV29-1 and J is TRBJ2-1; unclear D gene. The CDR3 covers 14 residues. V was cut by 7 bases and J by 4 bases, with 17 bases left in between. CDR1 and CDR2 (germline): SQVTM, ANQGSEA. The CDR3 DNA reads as TGCAGCGCAGACGACTTGCTCTCTTACAATGAGCAGTTCTTC. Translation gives CSADDLLSYNEQFF.

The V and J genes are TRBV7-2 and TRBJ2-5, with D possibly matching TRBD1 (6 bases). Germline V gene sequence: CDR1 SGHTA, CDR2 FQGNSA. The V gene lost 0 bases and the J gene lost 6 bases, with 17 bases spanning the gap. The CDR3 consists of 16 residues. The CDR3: CASSLASQGRMKTQYF. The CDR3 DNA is TGTGCCAGCAGCTTAGCTTCTCAGGGGCGCATGAAGACCCAGTACTTC.

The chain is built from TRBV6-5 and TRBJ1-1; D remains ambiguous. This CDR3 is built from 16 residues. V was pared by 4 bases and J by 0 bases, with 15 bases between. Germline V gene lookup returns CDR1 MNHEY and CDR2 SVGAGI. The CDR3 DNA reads TGTGCCAGCAGTTTCCAGGTGGTAAGAATGAACACTGAAGCTTTCTTT. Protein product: CASSFQVVRMNTEAFF.

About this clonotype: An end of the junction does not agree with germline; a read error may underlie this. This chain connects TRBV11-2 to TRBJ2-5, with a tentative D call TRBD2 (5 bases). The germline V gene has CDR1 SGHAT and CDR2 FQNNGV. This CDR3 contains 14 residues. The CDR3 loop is CANSFEGVFRAQYF. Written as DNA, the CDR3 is TGTGCCAACAGCTTCGAGGGAGTTTTCCGCGCGCAGTACTTC.

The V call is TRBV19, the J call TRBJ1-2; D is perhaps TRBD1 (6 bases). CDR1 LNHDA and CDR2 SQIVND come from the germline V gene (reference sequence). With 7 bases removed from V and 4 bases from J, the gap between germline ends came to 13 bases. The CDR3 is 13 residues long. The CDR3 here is CASTRGYGYGYTF. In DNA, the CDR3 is TGTGCCAGTACCAGGGGATACGGCTATGGCTACACCTTC.

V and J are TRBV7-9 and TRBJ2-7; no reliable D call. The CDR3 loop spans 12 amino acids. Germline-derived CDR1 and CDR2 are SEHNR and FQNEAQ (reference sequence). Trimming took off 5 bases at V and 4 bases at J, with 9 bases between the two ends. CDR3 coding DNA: TGTGCCAGCAGCGCTAAAAGTTACGAGCAGTACTTC. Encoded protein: CASSAKSYEQYF.